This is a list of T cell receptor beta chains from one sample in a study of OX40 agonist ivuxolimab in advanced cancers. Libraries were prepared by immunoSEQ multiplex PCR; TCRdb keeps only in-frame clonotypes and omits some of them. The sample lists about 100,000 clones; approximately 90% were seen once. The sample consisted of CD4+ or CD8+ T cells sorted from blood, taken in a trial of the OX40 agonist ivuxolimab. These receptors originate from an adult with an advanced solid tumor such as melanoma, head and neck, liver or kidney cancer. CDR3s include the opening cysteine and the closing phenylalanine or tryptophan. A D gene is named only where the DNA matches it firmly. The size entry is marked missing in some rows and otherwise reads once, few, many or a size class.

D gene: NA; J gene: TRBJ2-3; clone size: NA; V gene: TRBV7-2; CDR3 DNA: TGTGCCAGCAGCTTAGGGAGGGATCGGAGCACAGATACGCAGTATTTT; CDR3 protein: CASSLGRDRSTDTQYF
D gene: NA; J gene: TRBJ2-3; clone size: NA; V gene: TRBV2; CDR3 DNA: TGTGCCAGCAGATACAGGGAGACGGGGACCTATAGCACAGATACGCAGTATTTT; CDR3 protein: CASRYRETGTYSTDTQYF
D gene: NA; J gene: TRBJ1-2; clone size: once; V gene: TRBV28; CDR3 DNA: TGTGCCAGCAGTTCCTTTTACGTTCTCCGGGGCTATGGCTACACCTTC; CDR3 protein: CASSSFYVLRGYGYTF
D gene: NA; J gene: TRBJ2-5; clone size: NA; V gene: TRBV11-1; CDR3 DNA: TGTGCCAGCAGCTCGGTATCGGCAGGGTCCGGGCAGACCCAGTACTTC; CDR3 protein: CASSSVSAGSGQTQYF
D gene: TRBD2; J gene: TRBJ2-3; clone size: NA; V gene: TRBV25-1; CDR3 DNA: TGTGCCAGCAGTGAACGCGGACTAGCGGGAGATACGCAGTATTTT; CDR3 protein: CASSERGLAGDTQYF
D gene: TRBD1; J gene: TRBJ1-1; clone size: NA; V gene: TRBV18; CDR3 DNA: TGTGCCAGCTCACCTTTCACAGGGGAAGAAACTGAAGCTTTCTTT; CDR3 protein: CASSPFTGEETEAFF
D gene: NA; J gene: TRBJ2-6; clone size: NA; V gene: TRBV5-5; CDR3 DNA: TGTGCCAGCAGATATGACAGCTCTGGGGCCAACGTCCTGACTTTC; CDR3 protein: CASRYDSSGANVLTF
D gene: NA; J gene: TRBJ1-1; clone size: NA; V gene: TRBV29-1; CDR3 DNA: TGCAGCGTTAAAGGGGGGGGCACTGAAGCTTTCTTT; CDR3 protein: CSVKGGGTEAFF
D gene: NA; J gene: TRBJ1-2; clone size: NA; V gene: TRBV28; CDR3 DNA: TGTGCCAGCAGTGTTCAAATCTATGGCTACACCTTC; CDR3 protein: CASSVQIYGYTF
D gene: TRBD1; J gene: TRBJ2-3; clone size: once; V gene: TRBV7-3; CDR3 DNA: TGTGCCAGCAGCCGGACAGGGGGCACAGATACGCAGTATTTT; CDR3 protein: CASSRTGGTDTQYF
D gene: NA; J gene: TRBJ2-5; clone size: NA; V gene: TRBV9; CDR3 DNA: TGTGCCAGCAGCGTGGACTACGCCCAAGAGACCCAGTACTTC; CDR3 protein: CASSVDYAQETQYF
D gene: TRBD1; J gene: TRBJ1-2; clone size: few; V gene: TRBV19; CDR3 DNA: TGTGCCAGTAGTAGAGGGGACAGCTATGGCTACACCTTC; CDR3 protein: CASSRGDSYGYTF
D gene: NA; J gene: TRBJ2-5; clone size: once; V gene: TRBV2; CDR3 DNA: TGTGCCAGCCTTGGACTGCTGAAGGGATTCCAAGAGACCCAGTACTTC; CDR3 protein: CASLGLLKGFQETQYF
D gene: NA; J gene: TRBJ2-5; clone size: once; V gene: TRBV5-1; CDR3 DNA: TGCGCCAGCAGCTTGAGTAGCCAAGAGACCCAGTACTTC; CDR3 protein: CASSLSSQETQYF
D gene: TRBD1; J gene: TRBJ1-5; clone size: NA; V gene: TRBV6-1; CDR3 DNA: TGTGCCAGCAGTCAGGGGGTCGGACAGCCCCAGCATTTT; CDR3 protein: CASSQGVGQPQHF
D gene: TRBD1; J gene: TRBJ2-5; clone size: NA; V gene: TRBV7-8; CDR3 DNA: TGTGCCAGCAGCATGGGGACAGGGGCGTACCAAGAGACCCAGTACTTC; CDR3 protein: CASSMGTGAYQETQYF
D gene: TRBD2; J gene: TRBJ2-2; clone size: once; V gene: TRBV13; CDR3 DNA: TGTGCCAGCAGCCCGATAATTCCCCCTCTAGCGGGAGGGTACACCGGGGAGCTGTTTTTT; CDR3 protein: CASSPIIPPLAGGYTGELFF
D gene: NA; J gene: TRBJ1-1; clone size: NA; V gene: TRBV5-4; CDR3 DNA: TGTGCCAGCAGCTTGGCGGCACAGGGGAACACTGAAGCTTTCTTT; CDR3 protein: CASSLAAQGNTEAFF
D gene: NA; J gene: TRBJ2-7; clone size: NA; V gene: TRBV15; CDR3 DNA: TGTGCCACCAGCAGAGAGTGGGCCAGGGGATACGAGCAGTACTTC; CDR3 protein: CATSREWARGYEQYF
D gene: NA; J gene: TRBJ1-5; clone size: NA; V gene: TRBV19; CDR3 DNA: TGTGCCAGTAAATTCGGGGATCAGCCCCAGCATTTT; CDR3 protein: CASKFGDQPQHF
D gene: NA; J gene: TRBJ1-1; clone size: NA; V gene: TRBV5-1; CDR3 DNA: TGCGCCAGCAGCTTCTCCGGGACCGACTCGGGAGCTTTCTTT; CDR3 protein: CASSFSGTDSGAFF
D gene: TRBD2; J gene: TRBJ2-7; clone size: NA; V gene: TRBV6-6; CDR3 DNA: TGTGCCAGCAGTCGAACCGGAGCGGGACGAGACGAGCAGTACTTC; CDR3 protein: CASSRTGAGRDEQYF
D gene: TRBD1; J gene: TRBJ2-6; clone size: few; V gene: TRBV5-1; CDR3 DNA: TGCGCCAGCAGCTTCCGGGACAGGGTTGGGGCCAACGTCCTGACTTTC; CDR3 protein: CASSFRDRVGANVLTF
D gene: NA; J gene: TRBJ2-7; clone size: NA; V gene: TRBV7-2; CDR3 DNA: TGTGCCAGCAGCTTTGGGAGCCTAACCTCCTACGAGCAGTACTTC; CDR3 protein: CASSFGSLTSYEQYF
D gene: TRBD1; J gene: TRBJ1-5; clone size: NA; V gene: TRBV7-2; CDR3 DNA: TGTGCCAGCAGCTTCGGACAGGCTAGAAATCAGCCCCAGCATTTT; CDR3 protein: CASSFGQARNQPQHF
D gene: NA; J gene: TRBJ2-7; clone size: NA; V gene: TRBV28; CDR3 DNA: TGTGCCAGCAGTCCCCCGGCTTACGAGCAGTACTTC; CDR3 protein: CASSPPAYEQYF
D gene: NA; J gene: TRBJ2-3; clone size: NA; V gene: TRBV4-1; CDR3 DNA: TGCGCCAGCAGCCAGAAAGGGGGAGGCACAGATACGCAGTATTTT; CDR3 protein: CASSQKGGGTDTQYF
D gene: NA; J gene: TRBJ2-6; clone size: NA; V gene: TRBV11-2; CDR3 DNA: TGTGCCAGCAGCCACCTGGGGGTTGGGGCCAACGTCCTGACTTTC; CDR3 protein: CASSHLGVGANVLTF
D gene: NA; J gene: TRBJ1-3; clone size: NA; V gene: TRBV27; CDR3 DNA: TGTGCCAGCAGTTTTAGCAAGGGTGCCCCTGGAAACACCATATATTTT; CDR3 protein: CASSFSKGAPGNTIYF
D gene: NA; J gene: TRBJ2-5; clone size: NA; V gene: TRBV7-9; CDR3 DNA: TGTGCCAGCAGCTCCCAAGAGACCCAGTACTTC; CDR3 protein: CASSSQETQYF
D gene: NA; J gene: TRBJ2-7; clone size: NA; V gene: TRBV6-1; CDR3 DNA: TGTGCCAGCAGTGAAGGACTACGCTCCTACGAGCAGTACTTC; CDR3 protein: CASSEGLRSYEQYF
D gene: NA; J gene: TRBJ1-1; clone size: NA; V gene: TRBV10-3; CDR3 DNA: TGTGCCATCCGGGTAGACCAAGCGAACACTGAAGCTTTCTTT; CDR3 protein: CAIRVDQANTEAFF
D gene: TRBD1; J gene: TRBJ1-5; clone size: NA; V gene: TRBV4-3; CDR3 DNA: TGCGCCAGCAGCCAAGATGCCTATTTAGGGGGCATGGATCAGCCCCAGCATTTT; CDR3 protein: CASSQDAYLGGMDQPQHF
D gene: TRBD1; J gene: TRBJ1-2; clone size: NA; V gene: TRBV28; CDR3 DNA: TGTGCCAGCAGTCCTACAGGGGATCGGGGCTATGGCTACACCTTC; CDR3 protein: CASSPTGDRGYGYTF
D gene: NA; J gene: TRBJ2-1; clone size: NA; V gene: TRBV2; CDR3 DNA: TGTGCCAGCAGCCCCCGTAGCGGAGACAATGAGCAGTTCTTC; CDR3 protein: CASSPRSGDNEQFF
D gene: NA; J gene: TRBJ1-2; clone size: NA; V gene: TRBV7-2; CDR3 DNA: TGTGCCAGCAGCCCTAGCGGTCCCCTCGGCTATGGCTACACCTTC; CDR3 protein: CASSPSGPLGYGYTF
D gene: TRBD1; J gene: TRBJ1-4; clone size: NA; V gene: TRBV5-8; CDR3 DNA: TGTGCCAGCAGCTTGGAAACAGGGGGCTGGAGAACTAATGAAAAACTGTTTTTT; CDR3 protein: CASSLETGGWRTNEKLFF
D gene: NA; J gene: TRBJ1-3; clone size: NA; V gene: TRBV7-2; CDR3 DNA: TGTGCCAGCAGCCCGGGACCGGGGAGGGACACCATATATTTT; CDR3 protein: CASSPGPGRDTIYF
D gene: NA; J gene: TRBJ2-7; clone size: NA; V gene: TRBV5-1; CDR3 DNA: TGCGCCAGCAGCTTGGATGGGGCAGGGACCTACGAGCAGTACTTC; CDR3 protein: CASSLDGAGTYEQYF
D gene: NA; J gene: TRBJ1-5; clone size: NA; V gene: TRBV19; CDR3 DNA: TGTGCCAGTAGTATGATCAGTTTAGGGAATCAGCCCCAGCATTTT; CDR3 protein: CASSMISLGNQPQHF
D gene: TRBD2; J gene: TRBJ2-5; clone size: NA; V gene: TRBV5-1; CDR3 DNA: TGCGCCAGCAGCCGGGGACTAGCGGGGCAAGAGACCCAGTACTTC; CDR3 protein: CASSRGLAGQETQYF
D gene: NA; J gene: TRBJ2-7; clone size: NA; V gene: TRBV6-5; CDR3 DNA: TGTGCCAGCAGTTCCTTCCCGGGTGGCTACGAGCAGTACTTC; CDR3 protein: CASSSFPGGYEQYF
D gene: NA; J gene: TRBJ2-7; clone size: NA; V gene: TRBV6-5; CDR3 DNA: TGTGCCAGCAGCAGGGGAAGGTACTACGAGCAGTACTTC; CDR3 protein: CASSRGRYYEQYF
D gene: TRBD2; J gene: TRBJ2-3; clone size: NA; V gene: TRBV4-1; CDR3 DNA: TGCGCCAGCAGCCCTAGTGGGGTAGCGGGGAGCACAGATACGCAGTATTTT; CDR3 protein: CASSPSGVAGSTDTQYF
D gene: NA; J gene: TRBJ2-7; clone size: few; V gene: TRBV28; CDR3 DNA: TGTGCCAGCACCCTGGGGGCTAGGGTTGACGAGCAGTACTTC; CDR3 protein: CASTLGARVDEQYF
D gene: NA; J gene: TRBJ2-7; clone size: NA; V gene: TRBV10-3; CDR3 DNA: TGTGCCATCGGAGGGAATACCTACGAGCAGTACTTC; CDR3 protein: CAIGGNTYEQYF
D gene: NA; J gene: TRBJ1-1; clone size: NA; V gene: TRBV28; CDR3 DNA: TGTGCCAGCAGTGGAAAATCGAACACTGAAGCTTTCTTT; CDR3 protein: CASSGKSNTEAFF
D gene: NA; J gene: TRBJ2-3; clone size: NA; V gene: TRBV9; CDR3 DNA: TGTGCCAGCAGCGTTGGGACTCTTAACACAGATACGCAGTATTTT; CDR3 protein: CASSVGTLNTDTQYF
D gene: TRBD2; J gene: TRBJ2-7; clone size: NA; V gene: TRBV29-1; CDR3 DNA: TGCAGCGTTGAGGTAGCGGGGAATACCTACGAGCAGTACTTC; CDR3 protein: CSVEVAGNTYEQYF
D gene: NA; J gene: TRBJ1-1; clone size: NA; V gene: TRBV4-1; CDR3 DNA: TGCGCCAGCAGCCAAGATGCTTACGGCAGCTTGAACACTGAAGCTTTCTTT; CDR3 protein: CASSQDAYGSLNTEAFF
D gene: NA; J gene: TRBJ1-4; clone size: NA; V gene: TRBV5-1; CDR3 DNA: TGCGCCAGCAGCTTGGAGGCCTTAACTAATGAAAAACTGTTTTTT; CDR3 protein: CASSLEALTNEKLFF
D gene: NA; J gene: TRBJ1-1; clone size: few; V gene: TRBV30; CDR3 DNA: TGTGCCTGGAGTAGAAGGTCGAACACTGAAGCTTTCTTT; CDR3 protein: CAWSRRSNTEAFF
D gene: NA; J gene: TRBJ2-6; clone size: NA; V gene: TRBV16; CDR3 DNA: TGTGCCAGCAGCCGCCATGTTCTCCTCTCTGGGGCCAACGTCCTGACTTTC; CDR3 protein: CASSRHVLLSGANVLTF
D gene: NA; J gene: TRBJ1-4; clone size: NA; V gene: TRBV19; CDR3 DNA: TGTGCCAGTAGTATAGGCCGATCCAATGAAAAACTGTTTTTT; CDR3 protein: CASSIGRSNEKLFF
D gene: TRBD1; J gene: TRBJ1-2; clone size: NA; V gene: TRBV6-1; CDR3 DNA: TGTGCCAGCAGGGACAGGGCCGGGGGTATCTATGGCTACACCTTC; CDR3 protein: CASRDRAGGIYGYTF
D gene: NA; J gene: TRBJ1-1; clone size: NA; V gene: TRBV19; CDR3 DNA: TGTGCCAGTAGTACTGACAGGTCTATGAACACTGAAGCTTTCTTT; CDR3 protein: CASSTDRSMNTEAFF
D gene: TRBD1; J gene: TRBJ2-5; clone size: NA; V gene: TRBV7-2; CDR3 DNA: TGTGCCAGCAGCTTAGGGACAGGGTACGAGACCCAGTACTTC; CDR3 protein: CASSLGTGYETQYF
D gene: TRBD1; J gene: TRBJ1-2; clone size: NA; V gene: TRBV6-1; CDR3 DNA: TGTGCCAGCAGTCCAATCGGACAGGGAAACTATGGCTACACCTTC; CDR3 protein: CASSPIGQGNYGYTF